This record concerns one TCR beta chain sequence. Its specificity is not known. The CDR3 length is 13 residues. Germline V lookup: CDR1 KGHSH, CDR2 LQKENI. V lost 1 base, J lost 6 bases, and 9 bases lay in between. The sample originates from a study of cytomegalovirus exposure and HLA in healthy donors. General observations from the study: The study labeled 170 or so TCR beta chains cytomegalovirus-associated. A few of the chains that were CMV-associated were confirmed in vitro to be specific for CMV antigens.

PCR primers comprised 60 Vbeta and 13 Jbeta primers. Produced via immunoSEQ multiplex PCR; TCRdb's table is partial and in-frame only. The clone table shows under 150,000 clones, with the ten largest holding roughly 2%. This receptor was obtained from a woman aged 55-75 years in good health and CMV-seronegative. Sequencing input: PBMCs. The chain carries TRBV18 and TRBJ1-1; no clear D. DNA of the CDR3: TGTGCCAGCTCACCACGAGGATGGGCTGAAGCTTTCTTT. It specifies CASSPRGWAEAFF.